This record looks at one T cell receptor beta chain sequence and its context. The antigen is undetermined. This specimen comes from a study of T cell responses to AZD1222 COVID-19 vaccine. Study findings and constraints: Spike-specific TCR breadth and depth grew following two AZD1222 doses. Among AZD1222 vaccinees, only six were seropositive at baseline. Spike regions recognized by vaccine-associated CD4 TCRs spanned the protein, led by 160-218 and 743-854.

Method: immunoSEQ multiplex PCR; TCRdb's copy keeps in-frame clones and lacks some. Of roughly 200,000 clones listed, about 90% are singletons. Sequenced material: peripheral blood, taken on day 0 of AZD1222 vaccination. This TCR derives from an adult in good health.

The CDR3 loop is CASSEGQGGSPLHF. Here the CDR3 DNA reads TGTGCCAGCAGTGAAGGACAGGGAGGCTCACCCCTCCACTTT. The chain uses TRBV2 and TRBJ1-6, with 7 bases lining up with TRBD1. The CDR3 has 14 residues. Germline V gene lookup returns CDR1 SNHLY and CDR2 FYNNEI. V dropped 1 base and J dropped 10; count of bases not matched to a gene: 4.